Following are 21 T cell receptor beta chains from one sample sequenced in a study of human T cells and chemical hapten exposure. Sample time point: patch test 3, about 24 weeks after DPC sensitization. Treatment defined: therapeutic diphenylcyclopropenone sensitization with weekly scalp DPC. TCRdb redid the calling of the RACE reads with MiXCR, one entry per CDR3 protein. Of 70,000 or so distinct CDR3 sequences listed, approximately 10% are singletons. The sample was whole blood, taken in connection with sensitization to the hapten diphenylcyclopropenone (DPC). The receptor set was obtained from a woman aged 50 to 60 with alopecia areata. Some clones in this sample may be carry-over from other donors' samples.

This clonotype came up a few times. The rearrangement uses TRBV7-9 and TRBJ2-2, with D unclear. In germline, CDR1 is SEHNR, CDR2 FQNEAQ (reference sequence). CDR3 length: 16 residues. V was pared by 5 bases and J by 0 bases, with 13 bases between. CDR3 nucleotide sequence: TGTGCCAGCAGCCCGCAGGCATCAGCGAACACCGGGGAGCTGTTTTTT. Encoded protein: CASSPQASANTGELFF.

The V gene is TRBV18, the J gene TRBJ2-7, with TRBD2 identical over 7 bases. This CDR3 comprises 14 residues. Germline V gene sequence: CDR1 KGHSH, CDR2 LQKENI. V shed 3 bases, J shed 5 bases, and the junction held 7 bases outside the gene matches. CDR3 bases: TGTGCCAGCTCACCCGGGGCGGGGGACCACGAGCAGTACTTC. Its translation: CASSPGAGDHEQYF.

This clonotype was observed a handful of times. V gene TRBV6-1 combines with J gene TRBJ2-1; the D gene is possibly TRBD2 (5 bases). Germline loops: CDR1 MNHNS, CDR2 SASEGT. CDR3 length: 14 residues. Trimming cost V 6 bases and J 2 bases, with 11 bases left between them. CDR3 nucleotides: TGTGCCAGCAGAAGCCCCGGGGCCTACAATGAGCAGTTCTTC. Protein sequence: CASRSPGAYNEQFF.

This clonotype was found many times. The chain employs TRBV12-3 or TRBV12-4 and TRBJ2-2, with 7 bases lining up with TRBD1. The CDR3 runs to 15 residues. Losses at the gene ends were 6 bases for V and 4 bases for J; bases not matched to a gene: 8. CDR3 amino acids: CASSPQTGSTGELFF. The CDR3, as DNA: TGTGCCAGCAGCCCTCAGACAGGGAGCACCGGGGAGCTGTTTTTT.

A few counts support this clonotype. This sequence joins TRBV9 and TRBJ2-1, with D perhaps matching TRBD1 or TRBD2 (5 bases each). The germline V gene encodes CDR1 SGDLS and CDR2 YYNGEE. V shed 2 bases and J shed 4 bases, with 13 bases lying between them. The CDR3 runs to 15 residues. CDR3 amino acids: CASSVTGTEYNEQFF. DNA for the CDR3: TGTGCCAGCAGCGTTACCGGGACGGAATACAATGAGCAGTTCTTC.

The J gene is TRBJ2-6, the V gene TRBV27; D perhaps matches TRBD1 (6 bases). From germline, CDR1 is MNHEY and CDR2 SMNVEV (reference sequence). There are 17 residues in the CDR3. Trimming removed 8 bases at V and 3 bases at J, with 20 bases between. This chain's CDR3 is CASGEVQGLIGANVLTF. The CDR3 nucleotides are TGTGCCAGCGGGGAAGTCCAGGGGCTTATTGGGGCCAACGTCCTGACTTTC.

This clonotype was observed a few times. The CDR3 protein is CASSSSPGGGKRNQPQHF. CDR3 bases: TGTGCCAGCAGTTCCTCCCCCGGGGGCGGAAAGCGAAATCAGCCCCAGCATTTT. This chain links TRBV12-3 or TRBV12-4 with TRBJ1-5; weak D call: TRBD1 (6 bases). Trimming removed 4 bases from V and 4 bases from J, with 23 bases in between. This CDR3 contains 18 residues.

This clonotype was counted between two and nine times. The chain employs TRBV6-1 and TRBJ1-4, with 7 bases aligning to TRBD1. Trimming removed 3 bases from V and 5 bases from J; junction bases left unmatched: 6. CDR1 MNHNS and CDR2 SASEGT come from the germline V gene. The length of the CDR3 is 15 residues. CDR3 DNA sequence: TGTGCCAGCAGTGACCTGACAGGGCTAAATGAAAAACTGTTTTTT. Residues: CASSDLTGLNEKLFF.

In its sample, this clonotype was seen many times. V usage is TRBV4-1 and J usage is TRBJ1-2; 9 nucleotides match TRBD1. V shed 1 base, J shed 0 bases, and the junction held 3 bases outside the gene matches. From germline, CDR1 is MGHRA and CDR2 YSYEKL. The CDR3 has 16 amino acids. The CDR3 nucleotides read TGCGCCAGCAGCCAAGCCGGGACAGGGTCTAACTATGGCTACACCTTC. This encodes CASSQAGTGSNYGYTF.

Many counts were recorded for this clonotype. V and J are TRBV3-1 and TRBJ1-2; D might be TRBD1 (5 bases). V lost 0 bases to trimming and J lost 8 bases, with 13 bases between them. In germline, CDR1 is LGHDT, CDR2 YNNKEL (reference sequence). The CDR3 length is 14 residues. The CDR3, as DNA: TGTGCCAGCAGCCAAGAGGGGACCCGTACGGGCTACACCTTC. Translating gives CASSQEGTRTGYTF.

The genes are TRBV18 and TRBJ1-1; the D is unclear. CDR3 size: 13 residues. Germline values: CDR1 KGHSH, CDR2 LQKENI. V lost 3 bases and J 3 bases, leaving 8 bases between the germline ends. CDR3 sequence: CASSPSADTEAFF. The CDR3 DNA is TGTGCCAGCTCACCTTCAGCCGACACTGAAGCTTTCTTT.

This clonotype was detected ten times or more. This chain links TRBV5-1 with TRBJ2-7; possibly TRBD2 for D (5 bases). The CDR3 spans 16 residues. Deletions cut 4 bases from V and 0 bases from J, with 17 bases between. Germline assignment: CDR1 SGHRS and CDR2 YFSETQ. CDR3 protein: CASSLLGVASSYEQYF. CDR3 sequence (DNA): TGCGCCAGCAGCCTCTTGGGAGTAGCGAGCTCCTACGAGCAGTACTTC.

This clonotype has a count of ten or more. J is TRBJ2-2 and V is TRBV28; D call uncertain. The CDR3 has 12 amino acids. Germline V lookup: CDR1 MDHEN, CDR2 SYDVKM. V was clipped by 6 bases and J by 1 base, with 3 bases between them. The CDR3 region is CASRGNTGELFF. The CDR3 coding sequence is TGTGCCAGCAGGGGGAACACCGGGGAGCTGTTTTTT.

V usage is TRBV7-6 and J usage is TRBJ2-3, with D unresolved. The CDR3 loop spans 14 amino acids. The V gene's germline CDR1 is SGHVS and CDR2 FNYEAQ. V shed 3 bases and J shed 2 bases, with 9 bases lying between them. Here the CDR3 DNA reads TGTGCCAGCAGCTTCACAGAGAACACAGATACGCAGTATTTT. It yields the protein CASSFTENTDTQYF.

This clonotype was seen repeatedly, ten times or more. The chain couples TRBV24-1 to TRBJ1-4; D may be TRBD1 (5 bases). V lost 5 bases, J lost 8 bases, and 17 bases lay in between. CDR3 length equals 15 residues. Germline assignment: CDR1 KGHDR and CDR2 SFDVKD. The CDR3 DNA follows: TGTGCCACCAGTGCCCGGGACCGCGGAGTAGAAAAACTGTTTTTT. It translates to CATSARDRGVEKLFF.

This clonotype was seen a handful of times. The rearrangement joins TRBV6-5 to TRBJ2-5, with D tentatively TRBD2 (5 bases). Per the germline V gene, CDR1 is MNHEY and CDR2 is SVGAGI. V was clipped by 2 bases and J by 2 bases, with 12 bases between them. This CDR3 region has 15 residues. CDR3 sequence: CASSYRRTGQETQYF. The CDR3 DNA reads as TGTGCCAGCAGTTACCGCAGGACGGGGCAAGAGACCCAGTACTTC.

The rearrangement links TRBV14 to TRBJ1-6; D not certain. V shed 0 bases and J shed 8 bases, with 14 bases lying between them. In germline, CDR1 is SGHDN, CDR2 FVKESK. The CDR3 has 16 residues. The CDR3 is CASSQDEGRGYSPLHF. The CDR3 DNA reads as TGTGCCAGCAGCCAAGATGAAGGAAGAGGTTATTCACCCCTCCACTTT.

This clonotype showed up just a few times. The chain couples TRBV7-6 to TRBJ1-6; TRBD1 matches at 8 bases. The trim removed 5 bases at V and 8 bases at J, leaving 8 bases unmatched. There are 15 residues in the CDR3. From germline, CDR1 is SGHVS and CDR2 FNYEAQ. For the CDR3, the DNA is TGTGCCAGCAGCCCTCGCACAGGGGGAGATTCACCCCTCCACTTT. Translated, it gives CASSPRTGGDSPLHF.

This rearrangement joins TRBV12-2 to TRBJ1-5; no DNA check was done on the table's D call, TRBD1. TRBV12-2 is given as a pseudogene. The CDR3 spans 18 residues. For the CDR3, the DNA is TGTGCAAGTCGCTCGCAACAGGGGGCTGGAGACACCGATCAGCCCCAGCATTTT. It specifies CASRSQQGAGDTDQPQHF.

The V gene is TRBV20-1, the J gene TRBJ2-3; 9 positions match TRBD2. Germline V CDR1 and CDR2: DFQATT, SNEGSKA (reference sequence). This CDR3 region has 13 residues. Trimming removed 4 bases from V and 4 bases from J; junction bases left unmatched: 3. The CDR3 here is CSAMTSGPDTQYF. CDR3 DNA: TGCAGTGCTATGACTAGCGGCCCAGATACGCAGTATTTT.

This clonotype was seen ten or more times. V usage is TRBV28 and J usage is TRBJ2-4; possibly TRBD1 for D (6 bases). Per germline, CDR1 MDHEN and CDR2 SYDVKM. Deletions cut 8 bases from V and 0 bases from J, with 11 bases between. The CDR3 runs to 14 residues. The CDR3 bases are TGTGCCAGCCGGACAGTACTAGCCAAAAACATTCAGTACTTC. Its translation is CASRTVLAKNIQYF.